The rows below give T cell receptor beta chains drawn from one sample of a study of shared clonotypes between healthy human individuals. The protocol was immunoSEQ multiplex PCR, while the TCRdb copy is restricted to in-frame clones and leaves out a portion. The sample has some 630,000 clones, about 78% seen once. The sample comprised memory CD4+ T cells sorted from blood. The receptors derive from a young woman in good health. Each CDR3 is given with its conserved first and last residue. D genes are given only for firm matches. For some rows the clone size is stated as once, few or many, or as a class when expanded; others skip it.

clone_size j_call v_call d_call cdr3_aa cdr3_nt
NA TRBJ2-1 TRBV18 NA CASSPPIGVGSYNEQFF TGTGCCAGCTCACCACCGATCGGGGTTGGGTCCTACAATGAGCAGTTCTTC
NA TRBJ2-1 TRBV5-6 NA CASSLVSLGSYNEQFF TGTGCCAGCAGCTTGGTGTCTTTGGGGTCCTACAATGAGCAGTTCTTC
few TRBJ2-7 TRBV29-1 NA CSVRPGADSYEQYF TGCAGCGTCCGCCCCGGGGCGGACTCCTACGAGCAGTACTTC
NA TRBJ2-1 TRBV9 NA CASSVAPTGADNEQFF TGTGCCAGCAGCGTAGCCCCAACCGGAGCAGACAATGAGCAGTTCTTC
NA TRBJ1-2 TRBV7-2 NA CASSYRDGGYTF TGTGCCAGCAGCTACAGGGATGGTGGCTACACCTTC
NA TRBJ1-1 TRBV29-1 NA CSVVRTVTLNTEAFF TGCAGCGTTGTGAGGACAGTTACCCTGAACACTGAAGCTTTCTTT
NA TRBJ1-2 TRBV9 NA CASSPGDRRNYGYTF TGTGCCAGCAGCCCAGGGGACCGCCGCAACTATGGCTACACCTTC
few TRBJ2-1 TRBV12-2 NA CASRLDTPQEFF TGTGCAAGTCGCCTAGACACGCCACAGGAGTTCTTC
NA TRBJ2-7 TRBV11-3 NA CASSLTLNYEQYF TGTGCCAGCAGCTTAACCCTAAACTACGAGCAGTACTTC
once TRBJ1-1 TRBV9 NA CASSVAGGGNTEAFF TGTGCCAGCAGCGTAGCGGGGGGAGGGAACACTGAAGCTTTCTTT
NA TRBJ2-1 TRBV11-2 TRBD2 CASRHSGRAGYEQFF TGTGCCAGCAGACATAGCGGGAGGGCCGGGTATGAGCAGTTCTTC
NA TRBJ1-3 TRBV11-2 NA CASSYQTGLHGNTIYF TGTGCCAGCAGCTACCAGACAGGCCTTCATGGAAACACCATATATTTT
NA TRBJ2-7 TRBV19 NA CASSYRGGTYEQYF TGTGCCAGTAGTTACAGGGGGGGCACCTACGAGCAGTACTTC
NA TRBJ2-7 TRBV5-1 NA CASSLDTAFLAYEQYF TGCGCCAGCAGCTTGGACACAGCTTTTCTAGCCTACGAGCAGTACTTC
NA TRBJ2-7 TRBV6-1 NA CASSNPRRSSYEQYF TGTGCCAGCAGCAACCCCCGGCGGAGCTCCTACGAGCAGTACTTC
NA TRBJ2-1 TRBV7-2 TRBD2 CASSLVALGTSGRGNEQFF TGTGCCAGCAGCTTAGTGGCTCTTGGGACTAGCGGGAGGGGGAATGAGCAGTTCTTC
NA TRBJ2-5 TRBV28 TRBD2 CASSPSGGETQYF TGTGCCAGCAGTCCTAGCGGCGGGGAGACCCAGTACTTC
NA TRBJ1-5 TRBV10-2 NA CASSETGYNQPQHF TGCGCCAGCAGTGAGACAGGGTACAATCAGCCCCAGCATTTT
NA TRBJ1-2 TRBV6-5 TRBD1 CASTRDSNYGYTF TGTGCCAGCACCCGGGACAGCAACTATGGCTACACCTTC
few TRBJ1-3 TRBV29-1 NA CSVDPLISGNTIYF TGCAGCGTTGATCCCCTTATTTCTGGAAACACCATATATTTT
NA TRBJ2-1 TRBV11-3 NA CASSLGVAGTTYNEQFF TGTGCCAGCAGCTTAGGTGTTGCGGGAACGACCTACAATGAGCAGTTCTTC
NA TRBJ2-2 TRBV6-1 NA CASSGQNMGELFF TGTGCCAGCAGCGGACAGAATATGGGGGAGCTGTTTTTT
NA TRBJ1-1 TRBV11-2 NA CASSLVRYGTEAFF TGTGCCAGCAGCTTAGTTCGGTATGGGACTGAAGCTTTCTTT
NA TRBJ2-5 TRBV18 TRBD1 CASSPPGQGFRETQYF TGTGCCAGCTCACCACCGGGACAGGGTTTTCGGGAGACCCAGTACTTC
NA TRBJ2-7 TRBV25-1 NA CASSPGRGYEQYF TGTGCCAGCAGTCCTGGCAGGGGCTACGAGCAGTACTTC
NA TRBJ2-7 TRBV5-4 NA CASSSALGGGNSYEQYF TGTGCCAGCAGCTCTGCCCTGGGCGGGGGCAACTCCTACGAGCAGTACTTC
NA TRBJ1-1 TRBV28 NA CASTTPARAFF TGTGCCAGCACCACTCCGGCGAGAGCTTTCTTT
many TRBJ2-1 TRBV10-3 NA CAISEVNEQFF TGTGCCATCAGTGAGGTCAATGAGCAGTTCTTC
NA TRBJ2-1 TRBV2 TRBD2 CASSELAGVRVQFF TGTGCCAGCAGTGAACTAGCGGGAGTTCGAGTGCAGTTCTTC
NA TRBJ2-7 TRBV28 NA CASSFPTGYEQYF TGTGCCAGCAGTTTCCCGACGGGATACGAGCAGTACTTC
NA TRBJ2-5 TRBV5-4 NA CASSSGQIQETQYF TGTGCCAGCAGCTCAGGACAGATTCAAGAGACCCAGTACTTC
once TRBJ1-5 TRBV6-5 TRBD1 CASSSGTGDRPQHF TGTGCCAGCAGTTCCGGGACAGGGGACCGGCCCCAGCATTTT
NA TRBJ1-3 TRBV2 NA CASSEAAAVLSGNTIYF TGTGCCAGCAGTGAAGCGGCGGCAGTTTTATCCGGAAACACCATATATTTT
NA TRBJ1-2 TRBV28 NA CASHRVSYGYTF TGTGCCAGTCACAGGGTTTCGTATGGCTACACCTTC
NA TRBJ2-3 TRBV5-1 TRBD1 CASSEGQGRTDTQYF TGCGCCAGCAGCGAGGGACAGGGCCGCACAGATACGCAGTATTTT
NA TRBJ1-1 TRBV6-6 NA CASRPGEGTEAFF TGTGCCAGCAGGCCAGGGGAAGGCACTGAAGCTTTCTTT
many TRBJ1-1 TRBV19 NA CASKSFMNTEAFF TGTGCCAGTAAGTCTTTCATGAACACTGAAGCTTTCTTT
few TRBJ2-3 TRBV7-2 NA CASSLSSGRGGTDTQYF TGTGCCAGCAGCTTAAGTTCGGGGAGGGGGGGCACAGATACGCAGTATTTT
NA TRBJ2-2 TRBV7-2 NA CASSFRRTGELFF TGTGCCAGCAGCTTCCGGAGAACCGGGGAGCTGTTTTTT
NA TRBJ2-1 TRBV6-6 NA CASSKETGEQFF TGTGCCAGCAGTAAAGAAACAGGGGAGCAGTTCTTC
NA TRBJ2-3 TRBV27 NA CASSYGRTLSTDTQYF TGTGCCAGCAGTTATGGGCGTACGCTGAGCACAGATACGCAGTATTTT
NA TRBJ2-5 TRBV5-1 TRBD1 CASSLQGQGNQETQYF TGCGCCAGCAGCCTGCAGGGACAGGGGAACCAAGAGACCCAGTACTTC
few TRBJ2-3 TRBV7-2 NA CASSLDYLSTDTQYF TGTGCCAGCAGCTTAGACTACCTATCCACAGATACGCAGTATTTT
NA TRBJ2-5 TRBV4-1 TRBD2 CASSQGGGLGLSETQYF TGCGCCAGCAGCCAAGGGGGAGGACTAGGATTAAGTGAGACCCAGTACTTC
NA TRBJ1-2 TRBV11-2 NA CASSLTLPANYGYTF TGTGCCAGCAGCTTAACCCTCCCAGCTAACTATGGCTACACCTTC
NA TRBJ2-5 TRBV18 TRBD2 CASSPRTSQETQYF TGTGCCAGCTCACCCAGGACTAGTCAAGAGACCCAGTACTTC
NA TRBJ1-5 TRBV6-1 TRBD1 CASSDRTGGHNQPQHF TGTGCCAGCAGTGATAGGACAGGGGGCCACAATCAGCCCCAGCATTTT
NA TRBJ1-1 TRBV19 NA CASSRAQHTEAFF TGTGCCAGTAGTCGGGCACAGCACACTGAAGCTTTCTTT
NA TRBJ2-1 TRBV28 NA CASSLVTSSSYNEQFF TGTGCCAGCAGTTTAGTTACATCAAGCTCCTACAATGAGCAGTTCTTC
NA TRBJ1-2 TRBV19 NA CASNQVNYGYTF TGTGCCAGCAATCAGGTTAACTATGGCTACACCTTC
NA TRBJ2-7 TRBV18 TRBD1 CASSLSQGAVSEQYF TGTGCCAGCTCACTATCACAGGGGGCGGTCAGTGAGCAGTACTTC
few TRBJ2-1 TRBV28 TRBD2 CASSLLAGSSYNEQFF TGTGCCAGCAGCCTTTTAGCGGGTAGTTCCTACAATGAGCAGTTCTTC
NA TRBJ2-1 TRBV9 TRBD2 CASSLSGGSYNEQFF TGTGCCAGCAGCCTTTCCGGGGGGTCCTACAATGAGCAGTTCTTC
NA TRBJ1-1 TRBV18 NA CASSVTGSLNTEAFF TGTGCCAGCTCAGTAACAGGGTCTCTGAACACTGAAGCTTTCTTT
once TRBJ1-5 TRBV6-8 NA CASSYSIPGISNQPQHF TGTGCCAGCAGTTACTCGATCCCTGGGATTAGCAATCAGCCCCAGCATTTT
once TRBJ1-1 TRBV5-1 TRBD1 CASRPGQGGGNTEAFF TGCGCCAGCAGGCCCGGACAGGGCGGAGGGAACACTGAAGCTTTCTTT
NA TRBJ1-1 TRBV7-9 NA CASSFTGMNTEAFF TGTGCCAGCAGCTTTACAGGGATGAACACTGAAGCTTTCTTT